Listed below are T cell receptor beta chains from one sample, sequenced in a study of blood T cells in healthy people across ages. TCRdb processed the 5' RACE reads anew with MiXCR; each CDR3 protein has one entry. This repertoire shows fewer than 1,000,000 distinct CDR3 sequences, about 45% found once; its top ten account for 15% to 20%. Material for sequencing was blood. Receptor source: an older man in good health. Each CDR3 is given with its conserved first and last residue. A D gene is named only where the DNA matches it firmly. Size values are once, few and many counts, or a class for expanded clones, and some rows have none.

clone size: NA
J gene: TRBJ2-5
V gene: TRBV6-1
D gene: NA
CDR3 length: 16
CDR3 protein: CASSPRLELRGNEQYF
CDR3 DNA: TGTGCCAGCAGCCCGCGACTAGAATTAAGGGGCAATGAGCAGTACTTC

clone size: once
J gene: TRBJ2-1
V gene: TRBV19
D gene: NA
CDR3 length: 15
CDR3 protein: CASSTIQGNQETQFF
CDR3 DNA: TGTGCCAGTAGTACCATACAGGGTAACCAAGAGACCCAGTTCTTC

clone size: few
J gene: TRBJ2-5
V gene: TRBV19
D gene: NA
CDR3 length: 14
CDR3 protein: CASSPGGDGETQYF
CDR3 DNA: TGTGCCAGTAGCCCAGGCGGCGATGGAGAGACCCAGTACTTC

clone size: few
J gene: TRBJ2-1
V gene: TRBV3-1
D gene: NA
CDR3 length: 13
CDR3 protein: CASSQVEAAEQFF
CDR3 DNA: TGTGCCAGCAGCCAAGTCGAGGCAGCTGAGCAGTTCTTC

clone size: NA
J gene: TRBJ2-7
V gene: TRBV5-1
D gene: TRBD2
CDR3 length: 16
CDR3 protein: CASSRTSGIGYNEQYF
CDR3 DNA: TGCGCCAGCAGCCGGACTAGCGGGATAGGCTACAATGAGCAGTACTTC

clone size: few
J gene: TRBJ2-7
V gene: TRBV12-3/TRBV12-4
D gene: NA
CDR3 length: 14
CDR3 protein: CASSTAGGSDEQYF
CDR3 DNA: TGTGCCAGCAGCACCGCCGGGGGTTCCGACGAGCAGTACTTC

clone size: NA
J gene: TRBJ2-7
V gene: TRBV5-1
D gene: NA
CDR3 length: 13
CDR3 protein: CASRIVESGEQYF
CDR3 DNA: TGCGCCAGCAGGATAGTCGAGTCCGGCGAGCAGTACTTC

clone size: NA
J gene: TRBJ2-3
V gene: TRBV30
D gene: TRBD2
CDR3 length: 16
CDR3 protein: CAWSLGASGSPDTQYF
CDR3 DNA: TGTGCCTGGAGCCTAGGGGCCAGCGGGAGTCCAGATACGCAGTATTTT

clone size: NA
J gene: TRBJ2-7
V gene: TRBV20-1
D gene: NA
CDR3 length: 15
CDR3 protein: CSARELAATFYEQYF
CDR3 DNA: TGCAGTGCTAGAGAACTGGCTGCAACGTTCTACGAGCAGTACTTC

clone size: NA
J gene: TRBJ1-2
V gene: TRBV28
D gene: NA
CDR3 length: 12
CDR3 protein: CASSIQHYGYTF
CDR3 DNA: TGTGCCAGCAGTATCCAGCACTATGGCTACACCTTC

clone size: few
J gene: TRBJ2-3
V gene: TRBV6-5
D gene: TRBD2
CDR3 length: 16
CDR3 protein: CASGAGTSGYTDTQYF
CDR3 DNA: TGTGCCAGCGGGGCTGGGACTAGCGGGTACACAGATACGCAGTATTTT

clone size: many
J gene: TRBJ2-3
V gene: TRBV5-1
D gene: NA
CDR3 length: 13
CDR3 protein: CASREGVTDTQYF
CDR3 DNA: TGTGCCAGCAGGGAAGGAGTTACAGATACGCAGTATTTT

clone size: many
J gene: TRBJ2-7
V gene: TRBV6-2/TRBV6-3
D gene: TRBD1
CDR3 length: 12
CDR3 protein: CASSGDSYEQYF
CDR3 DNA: TGTGCCAGCAGTGGGGACAGCTACGAGCAGTACTTC

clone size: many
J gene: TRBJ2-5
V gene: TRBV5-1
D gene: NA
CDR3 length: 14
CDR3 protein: CASSGRRGQETQYF
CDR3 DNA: TGCGCCAGCAGCGGCAGGAGGGGCCAAGAGACCCAGTACTTC

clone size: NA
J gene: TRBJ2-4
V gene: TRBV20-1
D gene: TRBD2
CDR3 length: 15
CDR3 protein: CSAETSALAKNIQYF
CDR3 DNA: TGCAGTGCGGAAACTAGCGCCCTAGCCAAAAACATTCAGTACTTC

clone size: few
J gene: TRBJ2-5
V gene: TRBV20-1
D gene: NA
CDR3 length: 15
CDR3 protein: CSASSLGRVEETQYF
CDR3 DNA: TGCAGTGCTAGTTCGTTGGGCAGGGTTGAGGAGACCCAGTACTTC

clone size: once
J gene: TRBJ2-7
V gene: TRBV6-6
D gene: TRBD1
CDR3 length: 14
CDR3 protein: CASTDRTGTYEQYF
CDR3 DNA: TGTGCCAGCACCGATCGGACAGGGACCTACGAGCAGTACTTC

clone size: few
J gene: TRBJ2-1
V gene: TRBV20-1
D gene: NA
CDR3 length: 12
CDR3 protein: CSEGQSYNEQFF
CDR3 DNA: TGCAGTGAAGGACAGTCTTACAATGAGCAGTTCTTC

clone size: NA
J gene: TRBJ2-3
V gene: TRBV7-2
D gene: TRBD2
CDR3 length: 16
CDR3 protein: CASSLDARGGPDTQYF
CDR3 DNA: TGTGCCAGCAGCTTAGATGCGCGGGGGGGCCCAGATACGCAGTATTTT

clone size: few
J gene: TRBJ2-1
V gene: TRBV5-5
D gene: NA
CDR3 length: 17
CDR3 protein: CASSLGHGPYGYNEQFF
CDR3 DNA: TGTGCCAGCAGCTTGGGACACGGCCCTTATGGTTACAATGAGCAGTTCTTC

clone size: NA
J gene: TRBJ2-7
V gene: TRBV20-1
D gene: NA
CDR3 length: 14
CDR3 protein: CSARDLLGEYEQYF
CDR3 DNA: TGCAGTGCTAGAGATCTACTAGGGGAATACGAGCAGTACTTC

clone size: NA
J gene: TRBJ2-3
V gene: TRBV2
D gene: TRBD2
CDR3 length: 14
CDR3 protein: CATGLAGGGDTQYF
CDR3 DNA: TGTGCCACGGGACTAGCGGGAGGGGGGGATACGCAGTATTTT

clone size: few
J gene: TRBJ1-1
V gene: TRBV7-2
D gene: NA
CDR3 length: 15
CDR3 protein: CASSLVISMNTEAFF
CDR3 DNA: TGTGCCAGCAGCTTAGTGATAAGCATGAACACTGAAGCTTTCTTT

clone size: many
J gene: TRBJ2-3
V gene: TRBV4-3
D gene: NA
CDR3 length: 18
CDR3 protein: CASSQDWGARHSTDTQYF
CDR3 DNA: TGCGCCAGCAGCCAAGATTGGGGGGCTAGGCATAGCACAGATACGCAGTATTTT

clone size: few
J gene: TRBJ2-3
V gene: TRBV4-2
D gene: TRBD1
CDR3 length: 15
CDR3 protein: CASSIRDRSTDTQYF
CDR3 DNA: TGTGCCAGCAGCATTAGGGACAGAAGCACAGATACGCAGTATTTT

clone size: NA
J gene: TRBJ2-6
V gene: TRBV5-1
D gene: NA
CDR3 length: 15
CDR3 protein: CASANQGVGANVLTF
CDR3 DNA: TGCGCCAGCGCAAATCAGGGTGTTGGGGCCAACGTCCTGACTTTC

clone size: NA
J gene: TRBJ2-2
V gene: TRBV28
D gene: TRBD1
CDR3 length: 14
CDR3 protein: CASSLWDRAGELFF
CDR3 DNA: TGTGCCAGCAGTCTATGGGACAGGGCCGGGGAGCTGTTTTTT

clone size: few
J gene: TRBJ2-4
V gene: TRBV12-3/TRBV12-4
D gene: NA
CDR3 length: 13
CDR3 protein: CASSFEAKNIQYF
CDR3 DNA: TGTGCCAGCAGTTTCGAGGCCAAGAACATTCAGTACTTC

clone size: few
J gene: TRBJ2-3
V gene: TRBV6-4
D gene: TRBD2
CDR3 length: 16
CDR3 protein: CASSDSTSGSSDTQYF
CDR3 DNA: TGTGCCAGCAGTGACTCTACTAGCGGGAGTTCAGATACGCAGTATTTT

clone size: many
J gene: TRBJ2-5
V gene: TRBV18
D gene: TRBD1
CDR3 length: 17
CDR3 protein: CASSQPGQGESGETQYF
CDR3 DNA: TGTGCCAGCTCACAACCGGGACAGGGGGAATCAGGAGAGACCCAGTACTTC

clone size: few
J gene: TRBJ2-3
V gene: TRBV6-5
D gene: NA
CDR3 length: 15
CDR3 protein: CASSYSGSLTDTQYF
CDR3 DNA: TGTGCCAGCAGTTACTCGGGATCGCTCACAGATACGCAGTATTTT

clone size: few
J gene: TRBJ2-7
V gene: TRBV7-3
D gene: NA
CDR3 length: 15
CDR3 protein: CASSPLAVRYNEQYF
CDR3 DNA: TGTGCCAGCAGCCCCCTGGCGGTGAGGTACAATGAGCAGTACTTC

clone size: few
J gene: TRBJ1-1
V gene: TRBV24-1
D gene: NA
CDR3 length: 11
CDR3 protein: CAPKGDSEAFF
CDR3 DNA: TGTGCCCCGAAGGGAGACAGTGAAGCTTTCTTT

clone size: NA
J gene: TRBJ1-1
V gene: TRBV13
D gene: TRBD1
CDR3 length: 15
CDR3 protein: CASSLTGTGGTEAFF
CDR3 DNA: TGTGCCAGCAGCTTGACCGGGACAGGGGGCACTGAAGCTTTCTTT

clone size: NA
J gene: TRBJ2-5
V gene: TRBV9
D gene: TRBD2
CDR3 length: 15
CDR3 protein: CASSAGSGRGETQYF
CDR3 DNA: TGTGCCAGCAGCGCCGGTAGCGGGAGGGGAGAGACCCAGTACTTC

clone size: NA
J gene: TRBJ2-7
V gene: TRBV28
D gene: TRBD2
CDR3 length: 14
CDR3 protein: CASSLRDSGHEQYF
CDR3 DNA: TGTGCCAGCAGTTTACGGGATAGCGGGCACGAGCAGTACTTC

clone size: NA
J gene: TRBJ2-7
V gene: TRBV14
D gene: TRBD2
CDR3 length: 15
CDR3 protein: CASSHGAGLSFEQYF
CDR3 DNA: TGTGCCAGCAGCCACGGAGCGGGGTTGAGCTTCGAGCAGTACTTC

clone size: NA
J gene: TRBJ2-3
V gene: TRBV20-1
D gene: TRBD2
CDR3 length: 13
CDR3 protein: CSGAAGATDTQYF
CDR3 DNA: TGCAGTGGGGCAGCGGGGGCAACAGATACGCAGTATTTT

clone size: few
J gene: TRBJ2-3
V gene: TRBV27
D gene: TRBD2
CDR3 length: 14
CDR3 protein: CASSPPAGADTQYF
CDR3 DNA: TGTGCCAGCAGTCCTCCCGCGGGAGCAGATACGCAGTATTTT

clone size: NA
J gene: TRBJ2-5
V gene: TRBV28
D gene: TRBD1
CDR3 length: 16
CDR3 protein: CASSLATGVGKETQYF
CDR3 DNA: TGTGCCAGCAGTTTGGCCACAGGGGTAGGAAAAGAGACCCAGTACTTC

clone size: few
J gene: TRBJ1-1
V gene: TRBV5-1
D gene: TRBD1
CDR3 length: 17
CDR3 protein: CASSLKRTGVGNTEAFF
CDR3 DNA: TGCGCCAGCAGCTTGAAACGGACAGGGGTGGGTAACACTGAAGCTTTCTTT

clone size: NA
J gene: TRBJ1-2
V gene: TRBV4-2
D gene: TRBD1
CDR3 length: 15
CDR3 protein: CASSRIGQGPSGYTF
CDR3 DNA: TGTGCCAGCAGCCGTATCGGACAGGGGCCAAGTGGCTACACCTTC

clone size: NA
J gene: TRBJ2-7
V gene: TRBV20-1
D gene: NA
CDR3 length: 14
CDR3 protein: CSARDNRFHYEQYF
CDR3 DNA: TGCAGTGCTAGAGACAACAGGTTCCACTACGAGCAGTACTTC

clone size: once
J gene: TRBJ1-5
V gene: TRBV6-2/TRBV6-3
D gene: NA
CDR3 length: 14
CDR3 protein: CASSYSRYEQPQHF
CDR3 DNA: TGTGCCAGCAGTTACTCGAGGTATGAGCAGCCCCAGCATTTT

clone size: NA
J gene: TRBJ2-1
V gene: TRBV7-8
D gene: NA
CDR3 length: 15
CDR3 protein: CASSLGGVRSRAPFF
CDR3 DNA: TGTGCCAGCAGCTTAGGGGGGGTGCGGTCGAGGGCACCGTTCTTC

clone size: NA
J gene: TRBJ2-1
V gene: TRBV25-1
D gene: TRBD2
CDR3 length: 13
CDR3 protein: CATGREGLYEQFF
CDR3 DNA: TGTGCCACTGGGCGGGAGGGCCTCTATGAGCAGTTCTTC

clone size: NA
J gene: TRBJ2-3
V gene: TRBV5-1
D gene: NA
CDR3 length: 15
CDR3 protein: CASSLDQGSTDTQYF
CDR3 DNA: TGCGCCAGCAGCTTGGACCAGGGATCCACAGATACGCAGTATTTT

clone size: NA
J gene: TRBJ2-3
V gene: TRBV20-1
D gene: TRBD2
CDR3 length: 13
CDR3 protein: CSASRGVRDTRYF
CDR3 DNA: TGCAGTGCTAGTCGGGGGGTCAGGGATACGCGGTATTTT

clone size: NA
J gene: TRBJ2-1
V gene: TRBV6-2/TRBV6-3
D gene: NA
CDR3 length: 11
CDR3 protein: CASTRLDEQFF
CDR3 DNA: TGTGCCAGCACCAGACTAGATGAGCAGTTCTTC

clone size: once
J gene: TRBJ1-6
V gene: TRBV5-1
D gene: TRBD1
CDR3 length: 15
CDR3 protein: CASSLGRGRDSPLHF
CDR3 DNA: TGCGCCAGCAGCTTGGGCAGGGGGCGAGACTCACCCCTCCACTTT

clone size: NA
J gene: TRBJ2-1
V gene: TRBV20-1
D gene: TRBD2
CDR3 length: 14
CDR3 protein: CSALSGAAGNEQFF
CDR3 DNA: TGCAGTGCCCTTAGCGGGGCCGCGGGAAATGAGCAGTTCTTC

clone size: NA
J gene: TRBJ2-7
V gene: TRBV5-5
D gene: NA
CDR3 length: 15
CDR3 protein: CASSLKQFTAYEQYF
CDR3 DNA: TGTGCCAGCAGCTTGAAGCAGTTCACTGCCTACGAGCAGTACTTC

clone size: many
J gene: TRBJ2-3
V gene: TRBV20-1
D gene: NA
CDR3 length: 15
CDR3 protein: CSARDLPVSTDTQYF
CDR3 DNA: TGCAGTGCTAGAGATCTGCCCGTTAGCACAGATACGCAGTATTTT

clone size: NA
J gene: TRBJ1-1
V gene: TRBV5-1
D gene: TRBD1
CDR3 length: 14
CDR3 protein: CASSFGQGGTEAFF
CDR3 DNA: TGCGCCAGCAGCTTTGGACAGGGGGGTACTGAAGCTTTCTTT

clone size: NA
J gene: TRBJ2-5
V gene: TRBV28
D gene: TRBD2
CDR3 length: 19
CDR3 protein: CASSLATSGGAYSQETQYF
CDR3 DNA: TGTGCCAGCAGTTTAGCAACTAGCGGGGGCGCCTATTCCCAAGAGACCCAGTACTTC

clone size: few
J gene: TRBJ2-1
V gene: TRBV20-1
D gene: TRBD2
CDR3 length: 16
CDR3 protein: CSARDPGREYHNEQFF
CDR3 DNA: TGCAGTGCTAGAGATCCGGGGCGGGAGTACCACAATGAGCAGTTCTTC

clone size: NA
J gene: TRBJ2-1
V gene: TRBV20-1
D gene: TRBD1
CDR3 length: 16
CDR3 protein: CSARDPVQPGGNEQFF
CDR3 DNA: TGCAGTGCTAGAGATCCGGTACAACCAGGGGGCAATGAGCAGTTCTTC

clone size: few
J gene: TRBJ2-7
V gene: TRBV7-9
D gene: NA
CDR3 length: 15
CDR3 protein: CASSLLEDSTYEQYF
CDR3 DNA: TGTGCCAGCAGCTTATTAGAGGACAGCACCTACGAGCAGTACTTC